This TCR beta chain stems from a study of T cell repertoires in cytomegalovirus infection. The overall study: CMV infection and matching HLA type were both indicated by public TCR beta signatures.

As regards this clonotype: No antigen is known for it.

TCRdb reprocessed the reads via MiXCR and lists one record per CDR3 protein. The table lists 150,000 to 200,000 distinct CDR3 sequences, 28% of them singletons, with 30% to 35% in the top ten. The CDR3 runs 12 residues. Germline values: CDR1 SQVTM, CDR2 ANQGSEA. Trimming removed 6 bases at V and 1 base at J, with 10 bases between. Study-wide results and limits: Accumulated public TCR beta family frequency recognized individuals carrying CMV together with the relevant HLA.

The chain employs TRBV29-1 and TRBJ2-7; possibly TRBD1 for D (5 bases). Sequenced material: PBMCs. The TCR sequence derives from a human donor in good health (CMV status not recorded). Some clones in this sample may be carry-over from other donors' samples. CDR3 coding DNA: TGCAGCGTCCGCCAGGGTTCCTACGAGCAGTACTTC. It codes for CSVRQGSYEQYF.